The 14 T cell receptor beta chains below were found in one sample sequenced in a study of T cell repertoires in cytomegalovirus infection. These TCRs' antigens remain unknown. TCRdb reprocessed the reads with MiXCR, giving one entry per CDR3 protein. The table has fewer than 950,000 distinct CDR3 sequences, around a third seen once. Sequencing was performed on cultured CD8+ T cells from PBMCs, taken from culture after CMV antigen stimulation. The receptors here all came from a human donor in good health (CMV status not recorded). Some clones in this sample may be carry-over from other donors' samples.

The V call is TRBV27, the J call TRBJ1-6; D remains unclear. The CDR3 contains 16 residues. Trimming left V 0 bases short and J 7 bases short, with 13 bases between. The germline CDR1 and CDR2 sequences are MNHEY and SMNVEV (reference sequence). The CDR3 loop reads CASSLSPAAVNSPLHF. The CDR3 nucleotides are TGTGCCAGCAGTTTATCCCCAGCGGCAGTCAATTCACCCCTCCACTTT.

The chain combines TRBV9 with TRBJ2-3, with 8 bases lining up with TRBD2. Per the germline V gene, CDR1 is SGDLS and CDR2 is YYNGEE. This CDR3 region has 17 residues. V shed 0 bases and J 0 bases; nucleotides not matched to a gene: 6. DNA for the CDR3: TGTGCCAGCAGCGTAGAGGGACTAGGTACCAGCACAGATACGCAGTATTTT. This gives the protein CASSVEGLGTSTDTQYF.

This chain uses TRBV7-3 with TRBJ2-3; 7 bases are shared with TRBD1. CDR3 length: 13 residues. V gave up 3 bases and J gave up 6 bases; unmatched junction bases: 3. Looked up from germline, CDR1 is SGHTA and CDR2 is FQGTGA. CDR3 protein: CASSFRGQDTQYF. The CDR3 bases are TGTGCCAGCAGCTTCCGGGGACAGGATACGCAGTATTTT.

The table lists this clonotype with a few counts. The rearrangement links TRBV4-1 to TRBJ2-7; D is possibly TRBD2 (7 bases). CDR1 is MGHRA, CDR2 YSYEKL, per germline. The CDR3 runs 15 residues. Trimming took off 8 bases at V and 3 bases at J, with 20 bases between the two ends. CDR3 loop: CASRAGADDLYEQYF. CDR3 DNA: TGCGCCAGCCGGGCGGGGGCCGACGACCTCTACGAGCAGTACTTC.

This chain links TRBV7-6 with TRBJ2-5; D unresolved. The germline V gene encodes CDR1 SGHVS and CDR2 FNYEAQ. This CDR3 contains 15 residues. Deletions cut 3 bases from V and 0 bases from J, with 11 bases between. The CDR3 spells CASSFYKGYQETQYF. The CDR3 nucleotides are TGTGCCAGCAGCTTTTATAAGGGTTACCAAGAGACCCAGTACTTC. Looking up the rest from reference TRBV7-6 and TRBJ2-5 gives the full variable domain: GAGVSQSPRYKVTKRGQDVALRCDPISGHVSLYWYRQALGQGPEFLTYFNYEAQQDKSGLPNDRFSAERPEGSISTLTIQRTEQRDSAMYRCASSFYKGYQETQYFGPGTRLLVL.

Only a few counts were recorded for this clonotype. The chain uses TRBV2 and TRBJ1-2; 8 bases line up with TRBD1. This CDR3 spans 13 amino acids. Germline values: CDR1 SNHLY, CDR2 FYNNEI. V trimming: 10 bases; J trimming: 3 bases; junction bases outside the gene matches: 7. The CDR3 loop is CAIVNRGDYGYTF. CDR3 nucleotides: TGTGCCATCGTAAACAGGGGGGACTATGGCTACACCTTC.

The CDR3 region is CASSLDRGLPGGDTEAFF. CDR3 nucleotide sequence: TGTGCCAGCAGCTTGGATCGGGGCCTACCAGGGGGCGACACTGAAGCTTTCTTT. J is TRBJ1-1 and V is TRBV5-4, with TRBD1 matching over 8 bases. Germline-derived CDR1 and CDR2 are SGHNT and YYREEE (reference sequence). This CDR3 spans 18 amino acids. V shed 0 bases, J shed 3 bases, and the junction held 13 bases outside the gene matches.

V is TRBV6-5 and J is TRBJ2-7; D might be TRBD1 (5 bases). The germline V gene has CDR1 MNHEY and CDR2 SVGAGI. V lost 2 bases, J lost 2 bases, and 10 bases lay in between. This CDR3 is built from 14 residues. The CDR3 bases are TGTGCCAGCAGTTACGGTACAGGAGCCTACGAGCAGTACTTC. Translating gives CASSYGTGAYEQYF.

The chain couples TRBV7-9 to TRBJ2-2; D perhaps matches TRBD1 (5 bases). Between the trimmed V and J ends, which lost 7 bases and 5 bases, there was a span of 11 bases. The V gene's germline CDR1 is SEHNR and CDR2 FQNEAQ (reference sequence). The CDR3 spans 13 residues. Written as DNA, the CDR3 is TGTGCCAGCAAGACAGAACCTACCGGGGAGCTGTTTTTT. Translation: CASKTEPTGELFF.

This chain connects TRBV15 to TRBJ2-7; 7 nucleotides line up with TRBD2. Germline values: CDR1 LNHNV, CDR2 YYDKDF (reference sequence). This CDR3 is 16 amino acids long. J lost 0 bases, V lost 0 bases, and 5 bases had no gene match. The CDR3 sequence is CATSRDPAGISYEQYV. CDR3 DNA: TGTGCCACCAGCAGAGATCCAGCGGGGATCTCCTACGAGCAGTACGTC.

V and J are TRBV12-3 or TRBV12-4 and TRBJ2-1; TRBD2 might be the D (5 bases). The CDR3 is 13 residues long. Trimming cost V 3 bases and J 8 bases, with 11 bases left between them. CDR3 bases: TGTGCCAGCAGTTTGGCGGCTAGCCATGAGCAGTTCTTC. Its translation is CASSLAASHEQFF.

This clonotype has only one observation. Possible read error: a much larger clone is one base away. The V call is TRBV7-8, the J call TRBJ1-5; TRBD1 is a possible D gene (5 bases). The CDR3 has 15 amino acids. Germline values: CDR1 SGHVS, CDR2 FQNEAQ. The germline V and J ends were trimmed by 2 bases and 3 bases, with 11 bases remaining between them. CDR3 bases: TGTGCCAGCAGCTTATCAGTAGGGGCCAATCAGCCCCAGCATTTT. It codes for CASSLSVGANQPQHF.

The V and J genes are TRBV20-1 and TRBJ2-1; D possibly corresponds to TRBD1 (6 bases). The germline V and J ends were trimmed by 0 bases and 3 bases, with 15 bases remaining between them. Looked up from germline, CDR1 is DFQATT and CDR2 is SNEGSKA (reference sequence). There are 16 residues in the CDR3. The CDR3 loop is CSARDFSGDHYNEQFF. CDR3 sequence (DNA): TGCAGTGCTAGAGATTTTTCAGGGGACCACTACAATGAGCAGTTCTTC.

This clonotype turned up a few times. The CDR3 sequence is CASSFWDSVNTEAFF. As DNA, the CDR3 is TGCGCCAGCAGCTTTTGGGACAGCGTGAACACTGAAGCTTTCTTT. The V call is TRBV5-1, the J call TRBJ1-1, with TRBD1 matching over 7 bases. The junction had 4 bases not matched to a gene; V was cut back by 2 bases and J by 0 bases. The germline V gene encodes CDR1 SGHRS and CDR2 YFSETQ. The CDR3 is made up of 15 amino acids.